This TCR beta chain stems from a study of PD-L1 blockade in urothelial cancer. Turning to the study itself: Blood analysis occurred 3 weeks (second dose) and 6 weeks after treatment start. The study's findings and limits: It was durable-benefit patients whose tumor-associated blood clones expanded more at 3 weeks.

Libraries were prepared by immunoSEQ multiplex PCR; TCRdb keeps only in-frame clonotypes and omits some of them. The sample has 50,000 to 55,000 clones; over 65% are singletons. Stated time point: pretreatment peripheral blood. As for this clone: The antigen is not known.

Germline loops: CDR1 MDHEN, CDR2 SYDVKM. V lost 5 bases, J lost 2 bases, and 7 bases stayed unmatched. The CDR3 runs 16 residues. The sequences come from PBMCs, collected around atezolizumab (anti-PD-L1) treatment. The clonotype originates from a man aged 50 or older with urothelial cancer. This chain links TRBV28 with TRBJ2-2; 8 bases agree with TRBD1. CDR3 sequence reads: CASSPIQGANTGELFF. The CDR3 DNA sequence: TGTGCCAGCAGTCCCATCCAGGGGGCAAACACCGGGGAGCTGTTTTTT. Full variable domain (outside the CDR3, taken from reference TRBV28 and TRBJ2-2): DVKVTQSSRYLVKRTGEKVFLECVQDMDHENMFWYRQDPGLGLRLIYFSYDVKMKEKGDIPEGYSVSREKKERFSLILESASTNQTSMYLCASSPIQGANTGELFFGEGSRLTVL.